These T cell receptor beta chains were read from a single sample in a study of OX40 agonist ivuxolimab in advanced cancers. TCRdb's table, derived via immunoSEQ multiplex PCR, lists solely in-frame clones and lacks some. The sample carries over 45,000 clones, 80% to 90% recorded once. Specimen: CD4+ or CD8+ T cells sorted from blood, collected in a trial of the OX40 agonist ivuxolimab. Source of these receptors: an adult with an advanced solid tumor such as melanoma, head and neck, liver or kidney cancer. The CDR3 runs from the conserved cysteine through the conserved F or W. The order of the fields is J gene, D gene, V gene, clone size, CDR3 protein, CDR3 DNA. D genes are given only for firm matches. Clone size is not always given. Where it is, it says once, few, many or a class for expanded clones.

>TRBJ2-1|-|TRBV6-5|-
CASSYSGTSYNEQFF
TGTGCCAGCAGTTATTCCGGGACCTCCTACAATGAGCAGTTCTTC
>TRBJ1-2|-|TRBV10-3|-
CAISESGAGYTF
TGTGCCATCAGTGAGTCGGGGGCAGGCTACACCTTC
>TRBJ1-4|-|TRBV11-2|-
CASSVSGELFF
TGTGCCAGCAGCGTTAGCGGGGAACTGTTTTTT
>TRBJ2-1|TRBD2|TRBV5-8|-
CASSPGTSGDEQFF
TGTGCCAGCAGCCCCGGGACTAGCGGGGATGAGCAGTTCTTC
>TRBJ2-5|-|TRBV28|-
CASSPPRIIQETQYF
TGTGCCAGCAGCCCACCCAGAATAATACAAGAGACCCAGTACTTC
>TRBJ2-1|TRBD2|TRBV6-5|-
CASSQLAGGLNEQFF
TGTGCCAGCAGCCAACTAGCGGGGGGACTCAATGAGCAGTTCTTC
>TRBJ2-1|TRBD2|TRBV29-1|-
CSVEVPGLAGNEQFF
TGCAGCGTTGAAGTACCGGGACTAGCGGGGAATGAGCAGTTCTTC
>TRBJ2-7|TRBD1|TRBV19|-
CASSIMSGGPYEQYF
TGTGCCAGTAGTATAATGTCAGGGGGCCCTTACGAGCAGTACTTC
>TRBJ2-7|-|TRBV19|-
CASSKAGLEQYF
TGTGCCAGTAGTAAAGCAGGCCTCGAGCAGTACTTC
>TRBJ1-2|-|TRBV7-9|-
CASSPGGIKGYTF
TGTGCCAGCAGCCCCGGGGGAATAAAAGGCTACACCTTC
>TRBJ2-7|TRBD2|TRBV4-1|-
CASSQEVSGLAGGEQYF
TGCGCCAGCAGCCAAGAGGTCAGTGGACTAGCGGGAGGCGAGCAGTACTTC
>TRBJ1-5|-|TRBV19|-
CASSSTAYSNQPQHF
TGTGCCAGTAGTTCGACAGCTTATAGCAATCAGCCCCAGCATTTT
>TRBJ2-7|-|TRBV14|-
CASSLKGDYYEQYF
TGTGCCAGCAGCCTTAAGGGTGACTACTACGAGCAGTACTTC
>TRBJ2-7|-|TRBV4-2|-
CASSQETAGNEQYF
TGTGCCAGCAGCCAAGAAACGGCGGGTAACGAGCAGTACTTC
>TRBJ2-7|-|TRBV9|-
CASSVGSYSYEQYF
TGTGCCAGCAGCGTAGGAAGTTACTCCTACGAGCAGTACTTC
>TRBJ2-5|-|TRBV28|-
CASSPHPFETQYF
TGTGCCAGCAGTCCCCACCCATTCGAGACCCAGTACTTC
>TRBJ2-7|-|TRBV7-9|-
CASSSRDKSYEQYF
TGTGCCAGCAGCTCCCGGGACAAGTCCTACGAGCAGTACTTC
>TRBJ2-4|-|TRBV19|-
CASKTQGTKNIQYF
TGTGCCAGTAAAACCCAGGGAACCAAAAACATTCAGTACTTC
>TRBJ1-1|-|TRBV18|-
CASSPGHTNTEAFF
TGTGCCAGCTCACCGGGACACACGAACACTGAAGCTTTCTTT
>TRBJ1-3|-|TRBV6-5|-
CASSKLGYLGNTIYF
TGTGCCAGCAGTAAATTGGGGTATTTGGGAAACACCATATATTTT
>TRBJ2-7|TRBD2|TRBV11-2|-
CASSTGLAYEQYF
TGTGCCAGCAGCACGGGACTAGCATACGAGCAGTACTTC
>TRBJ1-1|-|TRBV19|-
CASSMMGVQKAFF
TGTGCCAGTAGTATGATGGGGGTCCAGAAAGCTTTCTTT
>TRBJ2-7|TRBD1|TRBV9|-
CASSPSGTGPYEQYF
TGTGCCAGCAGCCCTTCCGGGACAGGGCCCTACGAGCAGTACTTC
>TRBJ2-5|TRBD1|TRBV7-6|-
CASSLRIPTGDLEETQYF
TGTGCCAGCAGCCTGCGAATACCGACAGGGGATCTAGAAGAGACCCAGTACTTC
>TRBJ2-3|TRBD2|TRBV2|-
CASRGTSGPTDTQYF
TGTGCCAGCCGGGGGACTAGCGGGCCCACAGATACGCAGTATTTT
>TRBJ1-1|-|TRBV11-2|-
CASSLGAGDTEAFF
TGTGCCAGCAGCCTGGGGGCCGGGGACACTGAAGCTTTCTTT
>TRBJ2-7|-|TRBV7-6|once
CASSLSAGVYEQYF
TGTGCCAGCAGCTTATCGGCAGGGGTCTACGAGCAGTACTTC
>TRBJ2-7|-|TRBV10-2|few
CASSEPIRAKDEDEQYF
TGCGCCAGCAGTGAGCCAATTCGCGCTAAGGACGAGGACGAGCAGTACTTC